The 9 T cell receptor beta chains presented below share a single source sample, sequenced in a study of monozygotic twins with inflammatory bowel disease. Each CDR3 protein gets one entry in TCRdb, which reprocessed the 5' RACE reads and gives no DNA. This sample contains 300,000 to 350,000 distinct CDR3 sequences. Sequenced: blood. The receptor source for this set is a human donor with ulcerative colitis or Crohn's disease, or a healthy co-twin of an affected twin (not recorded which).

The J gene is TRBJ1-4, the V gene TRBV7-6; the TCRdb D gene call, TRBD1, has no DNA to confirm it. The CDR3 totals 16 residues. Germline-derived CDR1 and CDR2 are SGHVS and FNYEAQ. CDR3 loop: CASSLGLGQGAEKLFF.

This rearrangement joins TRBV5-1 to TRBJ2-2; the TCRdb call, TRBD1, lacks DNA for checking. Germline V CDR1 and CDR2: SGHRS, YFSETQ. The CDR3 has 12 amino acids. The CDR3 spells CASGEGHGELFF.

The CDR3: CASDPGGLGTEAFF. The chain carries TRBV9 and TRBJ1-1. In germline, CDR1 is SGDLS, CDR2 YYNGEE. The CDR3 spans 14 residues.

The V and J genes are TRBV27 and TRBJ2-1; TCRdb gives TRBD2 as the D gene, but with no DNA this cannot be confirmed. The germline gives CDR1 MNHEY, CDR2 SMNVEV (reference sequence). There are 18 residues in the CDR3. CDR3 sequence: CASTTLTGLAGFYNEQFF.

V usage is TRBV7-6 and J usage is TRBJ2-7; TCRdb outputs TRBD1, but without DNA this stays unchecked. CDR1 and CDR2 from the germline V gene are SGHVS and FNYEAQ. This CDR3 spans 15 amino acids. The CDR3 sequence is CASSLDPGTAYEQYF.

The chain carries TRBV20-1 and TRBJ2-4. The germline V gene has CDR1 DFQATT and CDR2 SNEGSKA (reference sequence). There are 16 residues in the CDR3. The CDR3 reads CSAGDHRELAKNIQYF.

The chain employs TRBV6-5 and TRBJ2-5; the TRBD2 assignment by TCRdb is unverifiable without DNA. Germline V gene data show CDR1 as MNHEY and CDR2 as SVGAGI. The CDR3 covers 13 residues. The chain's CDR3 is CASSPLRKETQYF.

The chain uses TRBV5-1 and TRBJ2-4; the TCRdb D gene call, TRBD1, has no DNA to confirm it. From germline, CDR1 is SGHRS and CDR2 YFSETQ. The CDR3 loop spans 15 amino acids. The CDR3 protein is CASSLDSQGGNIQYF.

CDR3 in amino acids: CASSVGDQFNSPLHF. This chain uses TRBV6-4 with TRBJ1-6; the TCRdb call, TRBD1, lacks DNA for checking. The CDR3 covers 15 residues. The V gene's germline CDR1 is MRHNA and CDR2 SNTAGT.